This T cell receptor (beta chain) was sequenced during a study of CD8+ T cells in alopecia areata. Study-wide results and caveats: Besides other cells, scalp samples also yield sequences of resident alphabeta T cells from normal skin. Only a single nonresponder existed, so baseline CD8+ expansion links stay unclear. With tofacitinib ongoing, many expanded lesional clones persisted in both scalp and blood.

Treatment described: oral pan-JAK inhibitor, 5-10 mg twice daily. PBMCs, the starting material, were the source of sorted CD4+ and CD8+ T cells. With regard to this clone: Its antigen is unidentified.

TCR sequencing used cDNA made by reverse transcription of extracted RNA. TCRdb's table, derived via immunoSEQ multiplex PCR, lists solely in-frame clones and lacks some. The data contain 140,000 to 150,000 clones, roughly 54% of them singletons. The clonotype comes from a human donor with alopecia areata. Specimen: CD8+ T cells sorted from blood, collected at week 4, from a patient treated with tofacitinib.

The CDR3 spells CASSPKETDEETQYF. CDR3 nucleotides: TGTGCCAGCTCGCCAAAGGAAACAGACGAAGAGACCCAGTACTTC. The genes are TRBV18 and TRBJ2-5; D not resolved. The CDR3 extends over 15 amino acids. V lost 6 bases, J lost 3 bases, and 17 bases lay in between. Germline V gene sequence: CDR1 KGHSH, CDR2 LQKENI.